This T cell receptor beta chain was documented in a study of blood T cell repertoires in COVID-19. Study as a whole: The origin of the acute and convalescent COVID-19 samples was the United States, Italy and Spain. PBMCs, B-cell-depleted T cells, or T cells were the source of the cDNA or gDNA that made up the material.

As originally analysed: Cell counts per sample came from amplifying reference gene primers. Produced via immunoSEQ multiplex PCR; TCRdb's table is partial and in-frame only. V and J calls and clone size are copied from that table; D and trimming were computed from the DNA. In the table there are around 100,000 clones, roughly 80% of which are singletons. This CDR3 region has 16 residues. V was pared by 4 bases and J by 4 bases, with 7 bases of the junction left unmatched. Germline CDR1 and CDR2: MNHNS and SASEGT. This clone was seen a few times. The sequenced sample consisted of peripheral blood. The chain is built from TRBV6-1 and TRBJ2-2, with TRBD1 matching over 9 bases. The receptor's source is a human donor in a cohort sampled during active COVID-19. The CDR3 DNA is TGTGCCAGCAGTGGACCGGGACAGGGAGTCACCGGGGAGCTGTTTTTT. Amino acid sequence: CASSGPGQGVTGELFF.